The 20 T cell receptor beta chains below come from one sample, sequenced in a study of blood T cells in healthy people across ages (dated by TCRdb to between 2014 and 2016). Library creation used 5' RACE. The sequencer was an Illumina HiSeq 2500. A second PCR of roughly 7 to 11 cycles was run with a J-beta primer mix and a sample-barcoded 5' primer. In-frame beta chains were kept once TCRdb had trimmed the public reads at Q25 with fastp and called clones with MiXCR. Rows with a matching CDR3 protein are joined into one entry that keeps the most common DNA and genes. The sample data list about 640,000 distinct CDR3 sequences, and around 31% of these were observed just once. 15% to 17% of the sample is taken by the ten largest. The source material was blood. The receptors originated from a woman older than 75 in good health.

This chain links TRBV7-2 with TRBJ2-7; D gene unclear. CDR3 length: 15 residues. Trimming took off 5 bases at V and 0 bases at J, with 14 bases between the two ends. The germline CDR1 and CDR2 sequences are SGHTA and FQGNSA. The CDR3 sequence: CASSPTATSSYEQYF. Here the CDR3 DNA reads TGTGCCAGCAGCCCCACTGCCACGAGCTCCTACGAGCAGTACTTC.

The V and J genes are TRBV5-1 and TRBJ1-1; D gene uncertain. CDR1 is SGHRS, CDR2 YFSETQ, per germline. Trimming pared 2 bases from V and 6 bases from J, leaving 8 bases between. CDR3 size: 12 residues. CDR3 DNA: TGCGCCAGCAGCTTTAAAGGCCCTGAAGCTTTCTTT. Protein: CASSFKGPEAFF.

Comments on this clonotype: Germline and junction disagree at one end, which may indicate a read error. The chain has TRBV30 and TRBJ1-6, with 7 nucleotides matching TRBD1. Germline CDR1 reads GTSNPN; CDR2 reads SVGIG (reference sequence). The CDR3 is 15 residues long. The CDR3 sequence is CAWSVTDRRNSPPHF. The CDR3 DNA is TGTGCCTGGAGCGTTACGGACAGGCGGAATTCACCCCCCCACTTT. Full variable domain (remainder filled in from reference TRBV30 and TRBJ1-6): SQTIHQWPATLVQPVGSPLSLECTVEGTSNPNLYWYRQAAGRGLQLLFYSVGIGQISSEVPQNLSASRPQDRQFILSSKKLLLSDSGFYLCAWSVTDRRNSPPHFGNGTRLTVT.

This clonotype was observed a handful of times. The V gene is TRBV28, the J gene TRBJ1-1, with D perhaps TRBD1 (5 bases). Trimming pared 4 bases from V and 3 bases from J, leaving 12 bases between. Germline V gene sequence: CDR1 MDHEN, CDR2 SYDVKM. There are 14 residues in the CDR3. This CDR3 reads CASSSTGPHTEAFF. CDR3 coding DNA: TGTGCCAGCAGTTCTACAGGTCCTCACACTGAAGCTTTCTTT.

This clonotype was seen more than once but under ten times. The gene calls are TRBV20-1 and TRBJ2-5; 9 nucleotides line up with TRBD2. This CDR3 has 16 amino acids. The germline CDR1 and CDR2 sequences are DFQATT and SNEGSKA (reference sequence). Germline trimming cut 5 bases from V and 2 bases from J; bases unmatched to any gene: 12. As DNA, the CDR3 is TGCAGTGCTCCCCCCCAGGGACTAGCCCTTCAAGAGACCCAGTACTTC. Translation: CSAPPQGLALQETQYF.

This chain connects TRBV20-1 to TRBJ2-3; D gene unclear. This CDR3 spans 11 amino acids. The V gene lost 3 bases and the J gene lost 5 bases, with 6 bases spanning the gap. CDR1 is DFQATT, CDR2 SNEGSKA, per germline (reference sequence). The CDR3 nucleotides read TGCAGTGCTAGGAACAAAGATACGCAGTATTTT. It is translated as CSARNKDTQYF.

This clonotype has ten or more counts. V and J are TRBV5-1 and TRBJ2-3; 7 bases are shared with TRBD1. After removal of 3 bases from V and 1 base from J, the junction contained 2 bases not matched to a gene. The CDR3 covers 14 residues. Germline loops: CDR1 SGHRS, CDR2 YFSETQ. CDR3 sequence reads: CASSWDRGTDTQYF. CDR3 DNA sequence: TGCGCCAGCAGCTGGGACAGAGGCACAGATACGCAGTATTTT.

The chain joins TRBV7-2 to TRBJ2-4; D ambiguous. Germline values: CDR1 SGHTA, CDR2 FQGNSA. This CDR3 is 13 amino acids long. Trimming shortened V by 5 bases and J by 2 bases, and 7 bases separated the two germline ends. The CDR3 DNA follows: TGTGCCAGCAGCCCCAGTTCCAAAAACATTCAGTACTTC. It codes for CASSPSSKNIQYF.

The chain recombines TRBV20-1 with TRBJ2-2; D remains unclear. The CDR3 spans 13 residues. The germline CDR1 and CDR2 sequences are DFQATT and SNEGSKA (reference sequence). The ends were cut back, 0 bases at V and 9 bases at J, with 11 bases in the middle. DNA of the CDR3: TGCAGTGCTAGAGATCAGGTTGGCAGGGAGCTGTTTTTT. Encoded protein: CSARDQVGRELFF.

This clonotype was counted ten times or more. This chain connects TRBV20-1 to TRBJ2-3; possible D gene TRBD2, 6 bases. Trimming removed 0 bases from V and 1 base from J, with 11 bases in between. Germline V gives CDR1 DFQATT, CDR2 SNEGSKA (reference sequence). The CDR3 runs to 15 residues. The CDR3 reads CSARDGASGTDTQYF. The CDR3 DNA follows: TGCAGTGCTAGAGATGGGGCTAGCGGCACAGATACGCAGTATTTT.

Remarks on this clonotype: A read error is possible here, since a much larger clone lies one base away. This rearrangement joins TRBV20-1 to TRBJ1-5; possibly TRBD1 for D (5 bases). CDR3 length: 14 amino acids. Germline V gene data show CDR1 as DFQATT and CDR2 as SNEGSKA (reference sequence). CDR3 DNA: TGCGGTGCTAGTGACCCCGGGAGGGGACAGCCCCAGCATTTT. Protein sequence: CGASDPGRGQPQHF.

The V call is TRBV7-9, the J call TRBJ2-4; D is undetermined. V was pared by 1 base and J by 3 bases, with 10 bases between. The CDR3 runs 15 residues. The germline V gene has CDR1 SEHNR and CDR2 FQNEAQ (reference sequence). The CDR3 region has the DNA TGTGCCAGCAGCTTAGGGAAAGTTGTCAAAAACATTCAGTACTTC. It is translated as CASSLGKVVKNIQYF.

This clonotype was observed many times. The V and J genes are TRBV11-2 and TRBJ1-6; possibly TRBD1 for D (5 bases). V lost 5 bases to trimming and J lost 6 bases, with 11 bases between them. The CDR3 is 14 residues long. Germline loops: CDR1 SGHAT, CDR2 FQNNGV. CDR3 nucleotides: TGTGCCAGCAGCCTGGGGGTAGCTAATTCACCCCTCCACTTT. Translation gives CASSLGVANSPLHF. Full variable domain (outside the CDR3, taken from reference TRBV11-2 and TRBJ1-6): EAGVAQSPRYKIIEKRQSVAFWCNPISGHATLYWYQQILGQGPKLLIQFQNNGVVDDSQLPKDRFSAERLKGVDSTLKIQPAKLEDSAVYLCASSLGVANSPLHFGNGTRLTVT.

In its sample, this clonotype was seen many times. The chain links TRBV7-8 to TRBJ1-2; 8 positions agree with TRBD1. This CDR3 is 15 amino acids long. CDR1 is SGHVS and CDR2 is FQNEAQ in the germline V gene. V gave up 1 base and J gave up 6 bases; unmatched junction bases: 7. The CDR3 region has the DNA TGTGCCAGCAGCTTAGGAGTGCGGACAGGGAATGGCTACACCTTC. This codes for CASSLGVRTGNGYTF.

The sample holds a few counts of this clonotype. The V gene is TRBV7-2, the J gene TRBJ1-2; TRBD1 agrees at 9 bases. This CDR3 contains 14 residues. CDR1 and CDR2 from the germline V gene are SGHTA and FQGNSA. V shed 5 bases, J shed 4 bases, and the junction held 5 bases outside the gene matches. The CDR3 sequence is CASSRDRASYGYTF. As DNA, the CDR3 is TGTGCCAGCAGCCGGGACAGGGCATCCTATGGCTACACCTTC.

This clonotype was seen repeatedly, ten times or more. V usage is TRBV10-3 and J usage is TRBJ2-1; D is perhaps TRBD2 (5 bases). The CDR3 covers 12 residues. The germline V gene has CDR1 ENHRY and CDR2 SYGVKD. Trimming pared 9 bases from V and 7 bases from J, leaving 13 bases between. In DNA, the CDR3 is TGTGCCATAACTGGGTCGGGGAATGAGCAGTTCTTC. Residues: CAITGSGNEQFF.

This clonotype was seen many times. This chain uses TRBV6-1 with TRBJ2-6; D is unresolved. Germline V gene sequence: CDR1 MNHNS, CDR2 SASEGT. CDR3 length: 15 residues. Trimming shortened V by 6 bases and J by 1 base, and 10 bases separated the two germline ends. The chain's CDR3 is CASSHVASGANVLTF. CDR3 bases: TGTGCCAGCAGCCACGTCGCGTCTGGGGCCAACGTCCTGACTTTC.

The chain links TRBV2 to TRBJ1-1, with TRBD1 as a possible D gene (5 bases). Trimming stripped 5 bases from V and 8 bases from J, with 12 bases between. The CDR3 spans 12 residues. Germline CDR1 is SNHLY and CDR2 is FYNNEI. The chain's CDR3 is CASSTSQVEAFF. In DNA form, the CDR3 reads TGTGCCAGCAGTACTTCACAGGTAGAAGCTTTCTTT.

This clonotype was observed a handful of times. The V call is TRBV20-1, the J call TRBJ1-1, with TRBD1 identical over 9 bases. Germline V CDR1 and CDR2: DFQATT, SNEGSKA (reference sequence). The CDR3 is 14 amino acids. After removal of 4 bases from V and 0 bases from J, the junction contained 3 bases not matched to a gene. CDR3 residues: CSATTGGLNTEAFF. CDR3 coding DNA: TGCAGTGCTACGACAGGGGGACTGAACACTGAAGCTTTCTTT.

As DNA, the CDR3 is TGCGCCAGCAGCTTGAAGGCCGGGAGCACTGAAGCTTTCTTT. This gives the protein CASSLKAGSTEAFF. This rearrangement joins TRBV5-1 to TRBJ1-1; D unclear. The germline V and J ends were trimmed by 1 base and 4 bases, with 11 bases remaining between them. Germline V gene data show CDR1 as SGHRS and CDR2 as YFSETQ. This CDR3 has 14 residues.